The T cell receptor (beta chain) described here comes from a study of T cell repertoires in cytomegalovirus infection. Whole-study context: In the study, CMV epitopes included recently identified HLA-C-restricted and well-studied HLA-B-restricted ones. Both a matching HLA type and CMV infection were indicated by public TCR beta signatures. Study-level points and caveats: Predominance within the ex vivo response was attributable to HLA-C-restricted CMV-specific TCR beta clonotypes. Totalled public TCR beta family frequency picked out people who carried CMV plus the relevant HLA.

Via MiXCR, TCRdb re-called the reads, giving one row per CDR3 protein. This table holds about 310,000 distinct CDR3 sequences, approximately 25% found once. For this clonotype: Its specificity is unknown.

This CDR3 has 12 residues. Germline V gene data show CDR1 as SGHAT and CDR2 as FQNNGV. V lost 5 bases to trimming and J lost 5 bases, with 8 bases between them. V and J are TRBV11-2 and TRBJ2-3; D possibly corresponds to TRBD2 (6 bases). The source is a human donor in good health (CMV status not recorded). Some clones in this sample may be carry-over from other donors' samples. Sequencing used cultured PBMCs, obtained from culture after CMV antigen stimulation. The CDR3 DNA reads TGTGCCAGCAGCACGGGACTAGATACGCAGTATTTT. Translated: CASSTGLDTQYF. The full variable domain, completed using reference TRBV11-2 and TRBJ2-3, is EAGVAQSPRYKIIEKRQSVAFWCNPISGHATLYWYQQILGQGPKLLIQFQNNGVVDDSQLPKDRFSAERLKGVDSTLKIQPAKLEDSAVYLCASSTGLDTQYFGPGTRLTVL.